This T cell receptor (beta chain) was sequenced during a study of cytomegalovirus exposure and HLA in healthy donors. Study-wide points: Listed as cytomegalovirus-associated were 150 or so TCR beta chains.

J lost 7 bases, V lost 6 bases, and 4 bases had no gene match. The CDR3 extends over 13 amino acids. The germline V gene encodes CDR1 MNHEY and CDR2 SVGAGI. Comment on this clone: As yet, its antigen is unknown.

Measured with immunoSEQ multiplex PCR; TCRdb has only the in-frame clones, and not every one. The table lists some 140,000 clones, 86% of them singletons. The chain uses TRBV6-5 and TRBJ2-1; 9 bases map to TRBD1. The sample taken for sequencing was PBMCs. This TCR was sampled from a human donor in good health. The CDR3 DNA follows: TGTGCCAGCAGGAGGACAGGGGAAAATGAGCAGTTCTTC. Its translation is CASRRTGENEQFF.